In its sample, the clone carrying this T cell receptor (beta chain) was seen a few times. The antigen remains unidentified. This sample is drawn from a study of T cells in Graves' hyperthyroidism and ophthalmopathy. RNA transcripts served as the template for amplifying TCR beta CDR3 regions. RT-PCR in the first round (using the HTBI primer set) targeted the TCR CDR3. TCRdb reanalysed the multiplex PCR reads using MiXCR and keeps one entry per CDR3 protein. The sample has around 480,000 distinct CDR3 sequences; approximately 15% are singletons. Overall study results and limits: Ophthalmopathy was distinguished from stable hyperthyroidism by 13 V-J signatures.

This CDR3 is built from 15 residues. The J segment lost 5 bases and the V segment lost 2 bases, leaving 6 bases of the junction unmatched. CDR1 and CDR2 from the germline V gene are SGHAT and FQNNGV. The V and J genes are TRBV11-2 and TRBJ2-3; 8 bases agree with TRBD1. This TCR derives from a woman aged 18-29 years with Graves' hyperthyroidism. Input material: blood. The CDR3 region is CASSLWAGGIDTQYF. DNA for the CDR3: TGTGCCAGCAGCTTATGGGCAGGGGGCATAGATACGCAGTATTTT. The entire variable domain, with the rest obtained from reference TRBV11-2 and TRBJ2-3, is as follows: EAGVAQSPRYKIIEKRQSVAFWCNPISGHATLYWYQQILGQGPKLLIQFQNNGVVDDSQLPKDRFSAERLKGVDSTLKIQPAKLEDSAVYLCASSLWAGGIDTQYFGPGTRLTVL.